The sequence of this TCR beta chain was determined in a study of identical twins. General observations from the study: Conclusions were drawn cross-sectionally by statistical analysis, without following the same donors. Zero-insertion analyses could be partly confounded by invariant MAIT and iNKT cells.

This clonotype showed up just a few times. The antigen is undetermined. TCRdb itself ran the 5' RACE reads through MiXCR, one entry per CDR3 protein. The repertoire includes 450,000 to 600,000 distinct CDR3 sequences, approximately 20% of them detected once, and around 0.48% sits in the top ten. No donor was unhealthy or non-Caucasian. Germline trimming cut 2 bases from V and 4 bases from J; bases unmatched to any gene: 12. CDR3 length: 19 amino acids. Per germline, CDR1 MDHEN and CDR2 SYDVKM. The data were also submitted as part of a second study, on yellow fever vaccine responses in identical twins.

The source is a young woman in good health. J is TRBJ2-1 and V is TRBV28; 12 positions match TRBD2. Sequencing was performed on CD4+ T cells sorted from blood. In DNA form, the CDR3 reads TGTGCCAGCAGTTTAGGCTTATTGTGGGGACTAGCGGGTTACAATGAGCAGTTCTTC. It codes for CASSLGLLWGLAGYNEQFF.